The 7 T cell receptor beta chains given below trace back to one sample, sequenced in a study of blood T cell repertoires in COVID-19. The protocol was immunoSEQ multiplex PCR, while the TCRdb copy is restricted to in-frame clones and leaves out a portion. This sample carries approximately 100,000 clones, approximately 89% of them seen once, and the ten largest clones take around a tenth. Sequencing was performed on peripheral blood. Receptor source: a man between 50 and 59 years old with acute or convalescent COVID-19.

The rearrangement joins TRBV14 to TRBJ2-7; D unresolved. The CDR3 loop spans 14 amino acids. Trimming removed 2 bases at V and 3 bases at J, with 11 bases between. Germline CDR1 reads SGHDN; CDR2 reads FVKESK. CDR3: CASSQRPQLYEQYF. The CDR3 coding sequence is TGTGCCAGCAGCCAAAGGCCACAGCTCTACGAGCAGTACTTC.

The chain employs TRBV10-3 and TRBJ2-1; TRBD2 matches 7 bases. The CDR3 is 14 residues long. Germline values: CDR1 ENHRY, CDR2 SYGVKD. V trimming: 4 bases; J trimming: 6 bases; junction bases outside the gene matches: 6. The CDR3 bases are TGTGCCATCAGTGGGGCCGGGACTATCAATGAGCAGTTCTTC. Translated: CAISGAGTINEQFF.

The chain's CDR3 is CASSSGPQRNEQFF. The CDR3 DNA sequence: TGTGCCAGCAGCTCAGGCCCCCAACGGAATGAGCAGTTCTTC. This chain joins TRBV7-8 and TRBJ2-1; D uncertain. In germline, CDR1 is SGHVS, CDR2 FQNEAQ. Trimming cost V 4 bases and J 7 bases, with 14 bases left between them. The CDR3 extends over 14 amino acids.

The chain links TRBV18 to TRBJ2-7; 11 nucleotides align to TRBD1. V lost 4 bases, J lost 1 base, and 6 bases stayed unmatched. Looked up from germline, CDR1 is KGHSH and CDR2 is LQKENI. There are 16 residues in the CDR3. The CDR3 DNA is TGTGCCAGCTCACGACTGGACAGGGGGCAATCCTACGAGCAGTACTTC. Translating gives CASSRLDRGQSYEQYF.

DNA for the CDR3: TGTGCCAGCAGCAAAGACCAAGCGGGAGGGTGGGGTTACAATGAGCAGTTCTTC. This encodes CASSKDQAGGWGYNEQFF. This rearrangement joins TRBV21-1 to TRBJ2-1; the DNA was not used to check the table's D call, TRBD2. TRBV21-1 is a listed pseudogene. The CDR3 contains 18 residues.

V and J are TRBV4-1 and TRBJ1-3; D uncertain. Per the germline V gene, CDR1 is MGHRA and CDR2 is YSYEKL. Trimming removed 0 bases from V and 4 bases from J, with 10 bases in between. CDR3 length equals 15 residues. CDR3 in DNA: TGCGCCAGCAGCCAAGATTTAAGCTACGGAAACACCATATATTTT. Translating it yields CASSQDLSYGNTIYF.

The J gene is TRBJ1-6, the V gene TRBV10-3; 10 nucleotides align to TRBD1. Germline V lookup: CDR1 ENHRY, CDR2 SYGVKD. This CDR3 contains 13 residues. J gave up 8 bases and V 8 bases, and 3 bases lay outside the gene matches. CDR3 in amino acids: CAIGQGVYSPLHF. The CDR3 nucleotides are TGTGCCATCGGACAGGGGGTATATTCACCCCTCCACTTT.